Each of the 18 T cell receptor beta chains below was sequenced from the same sample in a study of response to subunit inactivated influenza vaccine. TCRdb reprocessed the RT-PCR reads via MiXCR and lists one record per CDR3 protein. Of under 850,000 distinct CDR3 sequences in the sample, around 20% were seen once. The source was PBMCs from blood, collected around 5 days after vaccination. All receptors derive from a man aged 50-59 years who received an inactivated influenza vaccine.

The chain is built from TRBV27 and TRBJ2-5; 9 bases line up with TRBD1. The germline gives CDR1 MNHEY, CDR2 SMNVEV (reference sequence). CDR3 size: 16 residues. Trimming took 5 bases from V and 7 from J; bases not matched to a gene: 14. DNA of the CDR3: TGTGCCAGCAGTCACCCCTCCGGGACAGGGCCAGGGACCCAGTACTTC. This translates into CASSHPSGTGPGTQYF.

The chain uses TRBV11-2 and TRBJ2-1; tentatively, D is TRBD2 (6 bases). The CDR3 runs to 15 residues. Germline CDR1 and CDR2: SGHAT and FQNNGV. V was cut by 0 bases and J by 3 bases, with 9 bases left in between. The CDR3 region is CASSLERGHYNEQFF. The CDR3 nucleotides are TGTGCCAGCAGCTTAGAGCGGGGCCACTACAATGAGCAGTTCTTC.

This clonotype was counted many times. The chain joins TRBV20-1 to TRBJ2-5; TRBD1 matches at 10 bases. The CDR3 has 15 residues. Trimming cost V 2 bases and J 5 bases; bases outside gene matches: 8. Germline assignment: CDR1 DFQATT and CDR2 SNEGSKA (reference sequence). CDR3 nucleotide sequence: TGCAGTGCTAGATACGGAGGACAGGGGGGGGAGACCCAGTACTTC. It is translated as CSARYGGQGGETQYF.

This clonotype appeared once. This sequence joins TRBV27 and TRBJ1-4; the match to TRBD1 covers 9 bases. This CDR3 region has 14 residues. Per germline, CDR1 MNHEY and CDR2 SMNVEV (reference sequence). V lost 5 bases and J lost 7; bases outside the gene matches: 5. CDR3 sequence: CASSIQGASEKLFF. CDR3 bases: TGTGCCAGCAGTATACAGGGGGCAAGTGAAAAACTGTTTTTT.

This chain links TRBV7-9 with TRBJ2-5; D is uncertain. The CDR3 sequence is 14 residues long. V was trimmed by 5 bases and J by 1 base, leaving 11 bases between them. CDR1 is SEHNR and CDR2 is FQNEAQ in the germline V gene (reference sequence). The CDR3 reads CASSPVSVQETQYF. In DNA, the CDR3 is TGTGCCAGCAGCCCGGTTTCGGTCCAAGAGACCCAGTACTTC. The whole variable domain, remainder taken from reference TRBV7-9 and TRBJ2-5, is DTGVSQNPRHKITKRGQNVTFRCDPISEHNRLYWYRQTLGQGPEFLTYFQNEAQLEKSRLLSDRFSAERPKGSFSTLEIQRTEQGDSAMYLCASSPVSVQETQYFGPGTRLLVL.

This clonotype appeared many times. The rearrangement links TRBV19 to TRBJ2-6; D gene uncertain. CDR1 and CDR2 (germline): LNHDA, SQIVND (reference sequence). V shed 6 bases and J shed 0 bases, with 6 bases lying between them. The CDR3 covers 14 residues. This CDR3 reads CASRANSGANVLTF. The CDR3 DNA reads as TGTGCCAGTAGGGCTAACTCTGGGGCCAACGTCCTGACTTTC.

This clonotype has only a few counts. The chain uses TRBV15 and TRBJ2-7; D not certain. Trimming removed 0 bases at V and 3 bases at J, with 9 bases between. The CDR3 has 14 residues. Germline-derived CDR1 and CDR2 are LNHNV and YYDKDF (reference sequence). DNA of the CDR3: TGTGCCACCAGCAGAGAAGGTTTAGTCTACGAGCAGTACTTC. Amino acid sequence: CATSREGLVYEQYF.

The chain recombines TRBV6-2 or TRBV6-3 with TRBJ2-7, with D hard to call. This CDR3 is built from 13 residues. Looked up from germline, CDR1 is MNHEY and CDR2 is SVGEGT. V dropped 6 bases and J dropped 5 bases, with 14 bases sitting between them. For the CDR3, the DNA is TGTGCCAGCAGCCCACCTTTCGGAAACGAGCAGTACTTC. Translating it yields CASSPPFGNEQYF.

Of note for this clonotype: A much more abundant neighbour one base away suggests this may be a read error. This sequence joins TRBV12-3 or TRBV12-4 and TRBJ2-3, with 7 bases lining up with TRBD2. The CDR3 is 15 residues long. The CDR3 DNA reads TGTGCCAGCAGTTTGCTAGCGGTGAGCACAGATACGCAGTCTTTT. Translation gives CASSLLAVSTDTQSF.

This clonotype was detected many times. The gene calls are TRBV11-2 and TRBJ2-4; 7 bases agree with TRBD1. The CDR3 length is 19 residues. Germline assignment: CDR1 SGHAT and CDR2 FQNNGV. V lost 5 bases, J lost 3 bases, and 19 bases stayed unmatched. The CDR3 DNA reads as TGTGCCAGCAGCGGAGCACCAGGGGGTTACACCTTGGGCAAAAACATTCAGTACTTC. Protein product: CASSGAPGGYTLGKNIQYF.

The chain recombines TRBV4-2 with TRBJ2-5, with 14 bases that match TRBD2. This CDR3 has 16 residues. Per the germline V gene, CDR1 is LGHNA and CDR2 is YNFKEQ. Trimming cost V 4 bases and J 4 bases; bases outside gene matches: 5. CDR3 coding DNA: TGTGCCAGCAGCCCCGGGACTAGCGGGAGCTTAGAGACCCAGTACTTC. Encoded protein: CASSPGTSGSLETQYF.

This clonotype was counted a few times. The chain links TRBV2 to TRBJ2-5, with 7 nucleotides matching TRBD1. The CDR3 is 13 residues long. V lost 8 bases and J lost 3; bases outside the gene matches: 6. Germline V CDR1 and CDR2: SNHLY, FYNNEI. The CDR3 region is CASSDRVKETQYF. CDR3 sequence (DNA): TGTGCCAGCTCTGACAGGGTCAAAGAGACCCAGTACTTC.

This clonotype was counted only a few times. The genes are TRBV12-5 and TRBJ2-1; no firm D call. The CDR3 length is 15 residues. Germline V gives CDR1 LGHNT, CDR2 FRNRAP. V lost 0 bases and J lost 9, with 15 bases in between. For the CDR3, the DNA is TGTGCTAGTGGTTTGGTATTGTCAGGTGGTGGTGAGCAGTTCTTC. This translates into CASGLVLSGGGEQFF.

This clonotype was seen ten or more times. The V and J genes are TRBV5-1 and TRBJ2-7; perhaps TRBD2 as D (5 bases). With 4 bases removed from V and 3 bases from J, the gap between germline ends came to 17 bases. Germline values: CDR1 SGHRS, CDR2 YFSETQ. This CDR3 is built from 15 residues. The CDR3 sequence: CASSPDGGQIYEQYF. In nucleotides, the CDR3 is TGCGCCAGCAGCCCGGACGGAGGCCAAATCTACGAGCAGTACTTC.

The chain links TRBV12-3 or TRBV12-4 to TRBJ2-7, with TRBD2 matching over 9 bases. This CDR3 region has 17 residues. V shed 1 base and J 5 bases; nucleotides not matched to a gene: 12. CDR3: CASSLVVLAGKNHEQYF. Here the CDR3 DNA reads TGTGCCAGCAGTTTAGTCGTCCTAGCGGGAAAAAATCACGAGCAGTACTTC.

There are a few counts of this clonotype. V gene TRBV29-1 combines with J gene TRBJ2-7; maybe TRBD1 (6 bases). The CDR3 length is 12 residues. Trimming took off 6 bases at V and 1 base at J, with 10 bases between the two ends. Germline V gene sequence: CDR1 SQVTM, CDR2 ANQGSEA. CDR3 in DNA: TGCAGCGTCGGACAGAAGTCCTACGAGCAGTACTTC. This encodes CSVGQKSYEQYF.

The chain employs TRBV6-5 and TRBJ2-7, with 9 bases aligning to TRBD1. The germline V gene has CDR1 MNHEY and CDR2 SVGAGI. Trimming removed 0 bases from V and 6 bases from J; junction bases left unmatched: 6. This CDR3 contains 15 residues. The CDR3 loop is CASSYSGTGYREQYF. The CDR3 coding sequence is TGTGCCAGCAGTTACTCCGGGACAGGGTACCGCGAGCAGTACTTC.

V and J are TRBV6-5 and TRBJ2-3; unclear D gene. The length of the CDR3 is 14 residues. CDR1 and CDR2 from the germline V gene are MNHEY and SVGAGI. V was clipped by 2 bases and J by 0 bases, with 6 bases between them. The CDR3 region has the DNA TGTGCCAGCAGTTACGATGCTAGCACAGATACGCAGTATTTT. Its protein is CASSYDASTDTQYF.